One and the same sample provided the 2 T cell receptor beta chains below, sequenced in a study of blood T cell repertoires in COVID-19. Assay used: immunoSEQ multiplex PCR; TCRdb lists only in-frame clones, some missing. The sample lists about 110,000 clones, roughly 81% occurring once. Sequencing input: peripheral blood. These receptor sequences come from a human donor in a cohort sampled during active COVID-19.

This clone was observed once. The rearrangement links TRBV7-9 to TRBJ2-3; TRBD2 aligns across 7 bases. Germline lookup yields CDR1 SEHNR and CDR2 FQNEAQ (reference sequence). The CDR3 runs to 15 residues. The ends lost 8 bases at V and 1 base at J; junction bases unmatched: 9. CDR3 loop: CASFPGLAGTDTQYF. In DNA form, the CDR3 reads TGTGCCAGCTTTCCAGGCCTAGCGGGCACAGATACGCAGTATTTT.

The rearrangement joins TRBV7-9 to TRBJ2-7; 9 bases agree with TRBD1. The V and J ends lost 5 bases and 4 bases, in that order; junction bases with no gene match: 9. CDR1 and CDR2 (germline): SEHNR, FQNEAQ (reference sequence). The CDR3 runs to 15 residues. This CDR3 is CASSATGTGTYEQYF. CDR3 in DNA: TGTGCCAGCAGCGCTACCGGGACAGGGACTTACGAGCAGTACTTC. Full variable domain (rest looked up from reference TRBV7-9 and TRBJ2-7): DTGVSQNPRHKITKRGQNVTFRCDPISEHNRLYWYRQTLGQGPEFLTYFQNEAQLEKSRLLSDRFSAERPKGSFSTLEIQRTEQGDSAMYLCASSATGTGTYEQYFGPGTRLTVT.